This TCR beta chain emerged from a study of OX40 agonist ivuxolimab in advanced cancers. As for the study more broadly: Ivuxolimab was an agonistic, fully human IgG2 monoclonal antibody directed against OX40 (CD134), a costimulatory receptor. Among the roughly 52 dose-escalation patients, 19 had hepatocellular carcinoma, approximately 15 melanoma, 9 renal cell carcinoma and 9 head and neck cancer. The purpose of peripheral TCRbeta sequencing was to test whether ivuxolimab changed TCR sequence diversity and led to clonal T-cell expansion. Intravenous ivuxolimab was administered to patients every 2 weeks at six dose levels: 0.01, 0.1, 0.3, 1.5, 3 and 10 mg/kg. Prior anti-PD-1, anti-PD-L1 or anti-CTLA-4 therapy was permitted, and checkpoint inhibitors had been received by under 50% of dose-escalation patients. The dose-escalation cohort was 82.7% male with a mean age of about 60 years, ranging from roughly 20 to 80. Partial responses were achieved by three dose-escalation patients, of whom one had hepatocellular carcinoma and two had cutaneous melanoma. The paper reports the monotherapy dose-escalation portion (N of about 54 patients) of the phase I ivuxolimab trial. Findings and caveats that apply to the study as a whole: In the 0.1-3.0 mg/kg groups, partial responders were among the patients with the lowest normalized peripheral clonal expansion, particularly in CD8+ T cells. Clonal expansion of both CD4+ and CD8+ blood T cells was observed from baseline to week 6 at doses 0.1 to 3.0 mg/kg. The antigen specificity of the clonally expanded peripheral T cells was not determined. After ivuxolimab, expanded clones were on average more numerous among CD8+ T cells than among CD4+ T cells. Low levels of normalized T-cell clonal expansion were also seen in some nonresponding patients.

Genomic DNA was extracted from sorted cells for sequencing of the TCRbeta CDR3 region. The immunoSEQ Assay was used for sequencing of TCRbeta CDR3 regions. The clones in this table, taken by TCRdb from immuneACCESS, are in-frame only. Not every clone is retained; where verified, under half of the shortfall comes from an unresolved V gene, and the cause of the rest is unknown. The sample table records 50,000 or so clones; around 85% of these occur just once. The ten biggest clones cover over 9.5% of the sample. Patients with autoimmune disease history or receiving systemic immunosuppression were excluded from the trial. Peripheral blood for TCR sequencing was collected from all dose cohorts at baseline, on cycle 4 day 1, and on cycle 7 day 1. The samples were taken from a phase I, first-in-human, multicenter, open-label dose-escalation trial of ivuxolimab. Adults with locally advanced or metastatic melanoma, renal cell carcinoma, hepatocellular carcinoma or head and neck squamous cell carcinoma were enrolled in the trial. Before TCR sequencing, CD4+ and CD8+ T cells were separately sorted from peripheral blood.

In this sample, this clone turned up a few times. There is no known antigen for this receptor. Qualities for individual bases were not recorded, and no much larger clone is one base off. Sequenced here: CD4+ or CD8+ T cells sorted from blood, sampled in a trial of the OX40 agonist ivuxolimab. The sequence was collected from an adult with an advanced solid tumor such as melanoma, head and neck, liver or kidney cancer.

The DNA sequence is as follows: TGTGCCAGTAGTATGGGTCTAGGGACTGAAGCTTTCTTT. This encodes CASSMGLGTEAFF. The rearrangement combines TRBV19 with TRBJ1-1; the D gene is unclear. V loses 3 bases, J loses 5 bases, and the germline ends lie 10 bases apart. Looking up the germline V gene (reference sequence) yields CDR1 LNHDA and CDR2 SQIVND. The CDR3 goes from the cysteine to the phenylalanine over 13 residues. Kept here is only the CDR3 DNA, which spans 39 bases and is read in frame from base 1.